This TCR beta chain was sequenced in a study of naive CD8 T cells in extremely preterm neonates (dated by TCRdb to about 2017). About the full investigation: An age range of 25-50 years is given for the adult participants in the abstract, whereas a range of 20-50 years is given in the methods. The study compared TCRbeta CDR3 repertoires of sorted naive CD8+ T cells across four age groups: extremely preterm neonates, term neonates, young children and adults.

Points the paper makes about the study in general: Compared with all other age groups, preterm neonates showed significantly lower iChao1 richness (p < 0.05) along with an even clone distribution, indicating a less rich repertoire. The proportion of shared CDR3 nucleotide sequences was higher in preterm neonates (2.7%) than in term neonates (approximately 0.4%), young children (around 0.03%) and adults (approximately 0.01%). A small sample size and variable productive template counts among preterm samples were noted by the authors as limitations. Prospective longitudinal studies of preterm and term neonates were called for by the authors so that T cell development could be tracked within individuals. Compared with the older groups, preterm CDR3s were shorter and closer to germline, carrying fewer N additions and showing less junctional trimming.

The peripheral blood donors were five healthy children aged roughly 15-56 months who were having elective routine surgery, plus five healthy nonsmoking adults. Healthy nonsmokers aged roughly 18-50 years, with a median age of approximately 42 years, served as the adult controls. A FACSAria III cell sorter was used to sort live, Annexin V-negative naive CD8+ T cells (CD3+CD8+CD45RA+CCR7+). Each sample yielded between roughly 18,000 and 100,000 sorted naive CD8+ T cells. Mononuclear cells were isolated from diluted blood by Ficoll-Paque density gradient centrifugation. Before sorting, mononuclear cells were cryopreserved in approximately 10% DMSO with around 90% FBS and kept in long-term storage at -150 degrees C. After thawing, cells were stained with Annexin V along with antibodies against CD3, CD8, CCR7 and CD45RA. The DNeasy Blood and Tissue Kit was used to extract genomic DNA from snap-frozen pellets of sorted cells.

TCRbeta CDR3 regions were amplified from genomic DNA by a two-step, bias-controlled multiplex PCR. Primers specific for every TRBV and TRBJ gene segment were used in the multiplex PCR. TCRbeta repertoire data were generated with the immunoSEQ Assay. Per the authors' processing: To merge closely related sequences, reads went through filtering and clustering using a relative-frequency ratio and a modified nearest-neighbor algorithm. The V, D and J gene assignments for CDR3 sequences were based on IMGT annotation. Template counts were quantified against synthetic TCR CDR3 analog sequences and normalized for PCR amplification bias. Only unique productive sequences, defined as in-frame CDR3 sequences without stop codons, were included in the analyses. The immunoSEQ Analyzer software was used to calculate iChao1 richness and clonality, with clonality defined as 1 minus Pielou's evenness. JMP was used for statistical testing, with Student's t-test or a non-parametric test applied depending on Shapiro-Wilk normality results. TCRdb holds this immuneACCESS table with in-frame rearrangements only. Some clones are missing; in checked studies, unresolved V genes explain under half, and the rest has no known cause. V and J calls and clone size are given by that table; D and trimming were obtained from the DNA. For this sample the table gives over 5,000 clones, of which around 97% were detected only once. Roughly 9.2% of the sample goes to the ten largest clones.

Its CDR3 holds 15 amino acids, cysteine through phenylalanine. Only the CDR3 part of the read is kept: 45 bases, read in frame from the first base. CDR1 and CDR2, per the germline V gene (reference sequence), are GTSNPN and SVGIG. Germline trimming amounts to 4 bases on V and 9 bases on J, with 14 as the count of junction bases outside the gene matches. Remarks on this clone: Its antigen is not yet known. No base quality information exists; no much larger clone differs at one position.

The receptor chain draws on TRBV30 and TRBJ2-5, with 10 central nucleotides matching TRBD2. The sequence derives from a human donor in good health. Sequencing used naive CD8+ T cells from blood. This receptor has the CDR3 CAWTSERWLAGAQYF. Read as DNA, the sequence is TGTGCCTGGACCTCCGAGAGGTGGCTAGCGGGAGCCCAGTACTTC.